The sequence of this T cell receptor beta chain was determined in a study of metastatic and nonmetastatic thyroid tumors. Background on the study: The comparison covered peripheral blood and tumor or nodule tissue in malignant and benign thyroid patients.

In the authors' workflow: Variation in CDR3 across clinicopathological groups served as the basis for constructing a distant-metastasis classifier in papillary thyroid cancer. MiXCR was used by TCRdb to re-call the PCR reads. The V and J calls were not made by the authors but by TCRdb's processing. The sample contains more than 15,000 clones, about 35% of which appear only once. Study outcomes and limitations: Across blood and tumor, TCR beta diversity in malignant thyroid tumors was reportedly significantly higher than in benign nodules.

Details on this clone: Its target is unknown.

Thyroid surgery had not been preceded by any treatment in any patient. The CDR3 has 14 amino acids. V lost 0 bases, J lost 4 bases, and 3 bases stayed unmatched. In germline, CDR1 is DFQATT, CDR2 SNEGSKA (reference sequence). Source material: tumor tissue. This TCR derives from a female donor with papillary thyroid cancer or a benign thyroid nodule (not recorded which). Some clones in this sample may be carry-over from other donors' samples. The V gene is TRBV20-1, the J gene TRBJ2-7, with 10 bases that match TRBD2. DNA for the CDR3: TGCAGTGCTAGAGAACCAGCGGGAGGGTACGAGCAGTACTTC. This gives the protein CSAREPAGGYEQYF.